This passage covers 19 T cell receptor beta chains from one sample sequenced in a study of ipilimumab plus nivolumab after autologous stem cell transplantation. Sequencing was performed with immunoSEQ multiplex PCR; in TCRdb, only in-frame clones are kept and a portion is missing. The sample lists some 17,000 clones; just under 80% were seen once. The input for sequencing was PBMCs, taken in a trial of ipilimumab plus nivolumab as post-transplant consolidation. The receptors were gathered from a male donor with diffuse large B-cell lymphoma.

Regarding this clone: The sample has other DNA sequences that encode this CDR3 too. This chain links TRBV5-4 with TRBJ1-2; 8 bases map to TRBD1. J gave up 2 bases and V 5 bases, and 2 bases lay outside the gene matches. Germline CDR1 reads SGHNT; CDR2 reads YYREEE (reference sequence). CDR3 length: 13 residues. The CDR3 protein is CASSYRGNYGYTF. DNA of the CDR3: TGTGCCAGCAGTTACAGGGGGAACTATGGCTACACCTTC.

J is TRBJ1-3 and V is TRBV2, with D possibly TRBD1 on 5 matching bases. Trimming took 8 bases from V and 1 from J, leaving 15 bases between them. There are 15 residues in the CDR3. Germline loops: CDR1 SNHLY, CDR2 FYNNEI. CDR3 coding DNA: TGTGCCAGCGGGGCAGGAACAAGTTCTGGAAACACCATATATTTT. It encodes CASGAGTSSGNTIYF.

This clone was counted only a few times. This chain's CDR3 is CASSGRSGRMTDTQYF. The DNA for the CDR3 is TGTGCCAGCAGCGGTAGAAGCGGGCGGATGACAGATACGCAGTATTTT. The chain combines TRBV9 with TRBJ2-3, with D tentatively TRBD2 (6 bases). The CDR3 extends over 16 amino acids. The germline CDR1 and CDR2 sequences are SGDLS and YYNGEE. The V gene lost 3 bases and the J gene lost 3 bases, with 17 bases spanning the gap. The full variable domain, in which reference TRBV9 and TRBJ2-3 provide the parts outside the CDR3, is DSGVTQTPKHLITATGQRVTLRCSPRSGDLSVYWYQQSLDQGLQFLIQYYNGEERAKGNILERFSAQQFPDLHSELNLSSLELGDSALYFCASSGRSGRMTDTQYFGPGTRLTVL.

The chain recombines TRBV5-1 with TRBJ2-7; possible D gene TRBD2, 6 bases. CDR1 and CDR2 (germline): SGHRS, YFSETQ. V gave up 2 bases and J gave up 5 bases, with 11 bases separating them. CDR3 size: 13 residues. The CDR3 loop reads CASSFRPGDEQYF. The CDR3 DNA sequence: TGCGCCAGCAGCTTTAGGCCGGGGGACGAGCAGTACTTC.

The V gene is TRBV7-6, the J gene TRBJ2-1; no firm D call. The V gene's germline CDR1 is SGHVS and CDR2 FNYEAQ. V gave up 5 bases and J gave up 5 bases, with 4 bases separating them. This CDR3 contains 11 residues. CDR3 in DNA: TGTGCCAGCAGCCTAAACAATGAGCAGTTCTTC. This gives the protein CASSLNNEQFF.

CDR3 loop: CASRYGLAGSDTQYF. The CDR3 DNA is TGTGCCAGCAGATATGGACTAGCGGGGTCGGATACGCAGTATTTT. The V call is TRBV11-2, the J call TRBJ2-3; 12 nucleotides line up with TRBD2. Germline CDR1 SGHAT, CDR2 FQNNGV. The V segment lost 6 bases and the J segment 6 bases; nucleotides outside the gene matches: 7. This CDR3 comprises 15 residues.

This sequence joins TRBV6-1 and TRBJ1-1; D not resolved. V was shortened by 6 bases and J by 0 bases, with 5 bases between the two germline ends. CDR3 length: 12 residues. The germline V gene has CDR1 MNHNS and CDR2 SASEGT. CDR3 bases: TGTGCCAGCAGCGCCATGAACACTGAAGCTTTCTTT. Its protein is CASSAMNTEAFF.

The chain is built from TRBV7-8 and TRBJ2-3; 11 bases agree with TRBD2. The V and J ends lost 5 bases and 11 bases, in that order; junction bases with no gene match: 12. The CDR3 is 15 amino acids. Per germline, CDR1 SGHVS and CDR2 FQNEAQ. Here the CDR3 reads CASSPRLAGTEGQYF. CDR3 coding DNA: TGTGCCAGCAGCCCCCGACTAGCGGGGACCGAAGGGCAGTATTTT.

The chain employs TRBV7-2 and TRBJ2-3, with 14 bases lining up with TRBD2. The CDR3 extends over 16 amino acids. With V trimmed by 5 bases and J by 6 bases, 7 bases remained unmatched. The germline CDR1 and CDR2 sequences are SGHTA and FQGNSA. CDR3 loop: CASSVRLAGGYDTQYF. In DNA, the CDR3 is TGTGCCAGCAGCGTCAGACTAGCGGGGGGGTATGATACGCAGTATTTT.

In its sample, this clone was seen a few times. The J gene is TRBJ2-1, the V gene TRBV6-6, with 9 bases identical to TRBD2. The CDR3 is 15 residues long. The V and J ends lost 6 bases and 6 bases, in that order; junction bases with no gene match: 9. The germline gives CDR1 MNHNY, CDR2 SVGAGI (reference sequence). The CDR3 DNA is TGTGCCAGCAGCCATCTTAGCGGGGGAAGCAATGAGCAGTTCTTC. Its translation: CASSHLSGGSNEQFF.

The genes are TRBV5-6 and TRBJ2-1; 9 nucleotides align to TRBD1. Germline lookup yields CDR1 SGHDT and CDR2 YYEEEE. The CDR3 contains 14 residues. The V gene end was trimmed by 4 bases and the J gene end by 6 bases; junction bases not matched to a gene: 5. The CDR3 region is CASSLDRGRNEQFF. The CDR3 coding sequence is TGTGCCAGCAGCCTGGACAGGGGACGCAATGAGCAGTTCTTC.

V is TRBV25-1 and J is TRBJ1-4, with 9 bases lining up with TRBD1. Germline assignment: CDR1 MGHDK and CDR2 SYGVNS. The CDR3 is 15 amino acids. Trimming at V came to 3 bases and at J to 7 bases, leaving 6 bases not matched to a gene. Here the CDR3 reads CASSDSGTGSEKLFF. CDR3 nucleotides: TGTGCCAGCAGTGATTCCGGGACAGGGAGTGAAAAACTGTTTTTT.

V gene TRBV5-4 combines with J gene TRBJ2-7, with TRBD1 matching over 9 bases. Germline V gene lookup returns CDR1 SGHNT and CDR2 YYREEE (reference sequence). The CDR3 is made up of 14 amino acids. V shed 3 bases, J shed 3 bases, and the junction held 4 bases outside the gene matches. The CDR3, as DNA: TGTGCCAGCAGCTCCCGACAGGGGGACTACGAGCAGTACTTC. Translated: CASSSRQGDYEQYF.

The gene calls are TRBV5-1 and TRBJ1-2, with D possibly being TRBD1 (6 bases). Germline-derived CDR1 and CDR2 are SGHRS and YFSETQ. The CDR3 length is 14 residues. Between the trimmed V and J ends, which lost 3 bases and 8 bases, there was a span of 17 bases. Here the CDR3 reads CASSSMNREGGYTF. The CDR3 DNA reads TGCGCCAGCAGCTCGATGAACAGGGAGGGAGGCTACACCTTC.

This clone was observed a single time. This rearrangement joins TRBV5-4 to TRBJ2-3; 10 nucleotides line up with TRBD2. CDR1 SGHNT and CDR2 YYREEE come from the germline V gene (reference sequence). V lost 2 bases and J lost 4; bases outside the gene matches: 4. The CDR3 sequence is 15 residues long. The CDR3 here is CASSLAGGYADTQYF. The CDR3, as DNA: TGTGCCAGCAGCTTAGCGGGGGGGTACGCAGATACGCAGTATTTT.

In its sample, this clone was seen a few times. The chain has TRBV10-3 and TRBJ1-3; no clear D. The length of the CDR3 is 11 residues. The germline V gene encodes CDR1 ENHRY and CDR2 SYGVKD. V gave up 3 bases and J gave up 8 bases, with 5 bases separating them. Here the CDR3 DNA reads TGTGCCATCAGTGAAGGGTACACCATATATTTT. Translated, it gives CAISEGYTIYF.

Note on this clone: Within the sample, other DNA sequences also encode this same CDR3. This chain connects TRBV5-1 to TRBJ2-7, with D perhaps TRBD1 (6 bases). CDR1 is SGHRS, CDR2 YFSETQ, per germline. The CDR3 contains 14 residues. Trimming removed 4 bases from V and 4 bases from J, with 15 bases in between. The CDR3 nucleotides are TGCGCCAGCAGCGAGACAACTACAGGGTACGAGCAGTACTTC. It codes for CASSETTTGYEQYF.

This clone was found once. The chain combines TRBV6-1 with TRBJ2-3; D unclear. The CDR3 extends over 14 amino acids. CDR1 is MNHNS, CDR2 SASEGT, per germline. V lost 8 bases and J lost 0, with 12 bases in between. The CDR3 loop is CASAGPLSTDTQYF. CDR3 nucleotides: TGTGCCAGCGCTGGACCGTTGAGCACAGATACGCAGTATTTT.

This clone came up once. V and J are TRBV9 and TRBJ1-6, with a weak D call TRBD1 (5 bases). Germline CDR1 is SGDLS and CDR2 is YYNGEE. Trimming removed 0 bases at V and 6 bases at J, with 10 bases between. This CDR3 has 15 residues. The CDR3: CASSVAGTLNSPLHF. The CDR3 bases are TGTGCCAGCAGCGTAGCGGGGACGCTTAATTCACCCCTCCACTTT.